This record concerns one T cell receptor beta chain sequence. V gave up 4 bases and J gave up 10 bases, with 20 bases separating them. Germline CDR1 is SGHDT and CDR2 is YYEEEE. This CDR3 has 15 amino acids. This sample was taken from a study of blood T cell repertoires in COVID-19. As originally analysed: Amplification of reference gene primers was used by the study to estimate nucleated cell counts. The assay was immunoSEQ multiplex PCR, and TCRdb's table has in-frame clones only and misses some. Clone size and V and J calls were adopted from that table, with D and trimming inferred from the DNA. The table includes some 76,000 clones, over 80% detected once.

The sample was peripheral blood. This chain uses TRBV5-6 with TRBJ1-4, with D perhaps TRBD1 (6 bases). The clonotype comes from a man aged 45 to 65 with COVID-19, enrolled during active disease. The CDR3 nucleotides read TGTGCCAGCAGCGGGACATTTCTAATGAGTGGAAAACTGTTTTTT. Translation gives CASSGTFLMSGKLFF. Complete variable domain (other parts from reference TRBV5-6 and TRBJ1-4): DAGVTQSPTHLIKTRGQQVTLRCSPKSGHDTVSWYQQALGQGPQFIFQYYEEEERQRGNFPDRFSGHQFPNYSSELNVNALLLGDSALYLCASSGTFLMSGKLFFGSGTQLSVL.